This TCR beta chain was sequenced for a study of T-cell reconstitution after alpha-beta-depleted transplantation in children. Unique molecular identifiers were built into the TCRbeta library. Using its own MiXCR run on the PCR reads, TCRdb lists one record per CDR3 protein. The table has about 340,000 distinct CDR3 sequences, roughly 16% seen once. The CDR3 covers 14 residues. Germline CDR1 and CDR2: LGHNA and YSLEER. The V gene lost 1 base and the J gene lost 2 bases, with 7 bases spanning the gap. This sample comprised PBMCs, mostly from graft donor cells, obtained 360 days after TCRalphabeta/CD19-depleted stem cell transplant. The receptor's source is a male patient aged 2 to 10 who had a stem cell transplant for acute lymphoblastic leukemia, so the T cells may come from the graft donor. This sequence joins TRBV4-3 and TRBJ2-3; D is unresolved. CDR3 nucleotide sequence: TGCGCCAGCAGCCAAGGAGTGTCCACAGATACGCAGTATTTT. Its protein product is CASSQGVSTDTQYF.